This T cell receptor beta chain was captured in a study of blood T cell repertoires in COVID-19. The CDR3 is 15 residues long. Trimming took 2 bases from V and 3 from J; bases not matched to a gene: 2. Germline V gene sequence: CDR1 SGHTA, CDR2 FQGTGA. The table came from immunoSEQ multiplex PCR; TCRdb's copy has only in-frame clones and leaves some out. The sample lists 150,000 to 200,000 clones, about 79% occurring once. Sequenced: PBMCs or T cells enriched from blood (not recorded which). This chain joins TRBV7-3 and TRBJ2-7, with 12 nucleotides matching TRBD2. This TCR was recovered from a man aged 50-60 years who had recovered from COVID-19. CDR3 residues: CASSLGLAGNYEQYF. As DNA, the CDR3 is TGTGCCAGCAGCTTAGGACTAGCGGGGAACTACGAGCAGTACTTC.